This T cell receptor beta chain comes out of a study of T cells in placental villitis. Study outcomes and limitations: CMV-specific clones were more frequent in CMV cases than villitis of unknown etiology.

Roughly five unmatched placentae had confirmed cytomegalovirus or Toxoplasma gondii villitis. The immunoSEQ assay was v4. Data came from immunoSEQ multiplex PCR; TCRdb stores just in-frame clones and leaves some out. In the table there are roughly 6,300 clones, 78% of which are singletons. The table lists this clone with a few counts. Its antigen is undetermined. V was clipped by 4 bases and J by 5 bases, with 11 bases between them. The CDR3 totals 13 residues. The receptor comes from a human patient with infectious villitis; the placental T cells may come from both mother and fetus. Input material: placental tissue containing maternal and fetal cells. The chain combines TRBV12-3 or TRBV12-4 with TRBJ2-5; D might be TRBD2 (6 bases). The CDR3 sequence is CASSWEARETQYF. DNA of the CDR3: TGTGCCAGCAGTTGGGAGGCTCGGGAGACCCAGTACTTC.